This record looks at one T cell receptor (beta chain) sequence and its context. A read error may produce the germline difference seen at one junction end. These data come from a study of blood T cell repertoires in COVID-19. The CDR3 is 16 residues long. Germline CDR1 SGHAT, CDR2 FQNNGV. Assay: immunoSEQ multiplex PCR; the TCRdb copy retains only in-frame clones and omits some. The data contain over 150,000 clones, more than 70% of them singletons. The V and J genes are TRBV11-2 and TRBJ2-1, with 8 bases aligning to TRBD2. The sequenced sample consisted of peripheral blood. The receptor's source is a man aged 50 to 60 with COVID-19, enrolled during active disease. This CDR3 reads CASSLSGGFSHNEQFF. In DNA, the CDR3 is TGTGCCAGCAGCTTATCGGGGGGGTTCTCCCACAATGAGCAGTTCTTC.